Reported below is one TCR beta chain. The data were obtained in a study of control samples from healthy donors and cancer patients. Sequenced by immunoSEQ multiplex PCR; TCRdb stores in-frame clones only, minus some. Among about 120,000 clones listed, 85% to 95% were seen once. V was clipped by 0 bases and J by 6 bases, with 14 bases between them. Germline loops: CDR1 SGHRS, CDR2 YFSETQ. The CDR3 extends over 15 amino acids. The V gene is TRBV5-1, the J gene TRBJ2-3, with D maybe TRBD2 (7 bases). The clonotype comes from a man aged 50-60 years with head and neck cancer. The sequenced sample was PBMCs. The CDR3 DNA sequence: TGCGCCAGCAGCTTGGCCCCGGGGGGCCGGGATACGCAGTATTTT. Translation gives CASSLAPGGRDTQYF.